A single sample gave rise to the 3 T cell receptor beta chains below, sequenced in a study of CD4 T cells in relation to SARS-CoV-2 and coronaviruses. Their antigens are not known. CD4+ T cells from unexposed donors were obtained before the COVID-19 pandemic (2011-2018). The cells were cultured for about ten days before CD4+ T cells were isolated. The repertoire was sequenced with immunoSEQ multiplex PCR; TCRdb's copy has only in-frame clones and lacks some. Here the sample spans 20,000 to 25,000 clones, roughly 73% being singletons. The sample comprised CD4+ T cells from PBMCs, cultured in vitro. These receptors all come from a human donor in good health.

The chain recombines TRBV19 with TRBJ2-5; tentatively, D is TRBD2 (6 bases). Deletions cut 8 bases from V and 4 bases from J, with 20 bases between. This CDR3 contains 15 residues. CDR1 is LNHDA, CDR2 SQIVND, per germline (reference sequence). The CDR3 here is CASSENRGGRETQYF. CDR3 coding DNA: TGTGCCAGTTCAGAAAATCGTGGGGGGAGAGAGACCCAGTACTTC.

This sequence joins TRBV5-8 and TRBJ2-1; D remains unclear. Germline V lookup: CDR1 SGHTS, CDR2 YDEGEE. This CDR3 comprises 14 residues. Trimming took 7 bases from V and 3 from J, leaving 14 bases between them. CDR3 DNA: TGTGCCAGCTGCCGACGCCCCGGCTACAATGAGCAGTTCTTC. It encodes CASCRRPGYNEQFF.

This clone has only a few counts. The J gene is TRBJ2-7, the V gene TRBV27; no definite D call. In germline, CDR1 is MNHEY, CDR2 SMNVEV (reference sequence). This CDR3 has 15 amino acids. With 5 bases removed from V and 5 bases from J, the gap between germline ends came to 19 bases. The DNA of the CDR3 is TGTGCCAGCAGTCCCCTACCGAAAGATAGTAACGAGCAGTACTTC. Translation gives CASSPLPKDSNEQYF.